This T cell receptor (beta chain) was sequenced for a study of T cell repertoires in cytomegalovirus infection. Study findings and constraints: Across the ex vivo response, the dominant clonotypes were HLA-C-restricted CMV-specific TCR beta clonotypes.

CDR3 length equals 14 residues. CDR1 and CDR2 from the germline V gene are MNHEY and SVGEGT. Trimming left V 0 bases short and J 3 bases short, with 9 bases between. TCRdb ran MiXCR on the reads and lists one entry per CDR3 protein. This table holds roughly 240,000 distinct CDR3 sequences, 6% to 8% found once. This clonotype was seen at least ten times. Its specificity is not known. The chain combines TRBV6-2 or TRBV6-3 with TRBJ2-7; D gene ambiguous. Sequencing input: PBMCs. The sequence came from a human donor in good health (CMV status not recorded). Some clones in this sample may be carry-over from other donors' samples. DNA for the CDR3: TGTGCCAGCAGTTACTCGTCGGTGCGCTACGAGCAGTACTTC. Its translation: CASSYSSVRYEQYF.